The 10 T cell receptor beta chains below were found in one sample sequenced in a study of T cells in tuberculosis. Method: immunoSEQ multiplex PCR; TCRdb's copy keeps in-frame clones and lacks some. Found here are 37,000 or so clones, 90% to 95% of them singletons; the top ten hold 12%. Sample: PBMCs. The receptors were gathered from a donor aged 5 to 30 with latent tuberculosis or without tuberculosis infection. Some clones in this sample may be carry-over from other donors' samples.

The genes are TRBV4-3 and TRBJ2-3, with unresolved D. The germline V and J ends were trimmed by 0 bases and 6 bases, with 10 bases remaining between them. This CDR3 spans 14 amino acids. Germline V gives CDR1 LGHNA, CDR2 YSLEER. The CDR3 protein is CASSQDIGSDTQYF. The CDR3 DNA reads TGCGCCAGCAGCCAAGATATCGGGTCGGATACGCAGTATTTT.

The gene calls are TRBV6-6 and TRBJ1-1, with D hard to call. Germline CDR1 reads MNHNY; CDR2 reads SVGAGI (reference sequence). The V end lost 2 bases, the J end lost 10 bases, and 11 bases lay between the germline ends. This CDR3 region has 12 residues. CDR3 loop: CASSYSQDLAFF. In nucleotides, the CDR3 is TGTGCCAGCAGTTACAGCCAGGATCTAGCTTTCTTT.

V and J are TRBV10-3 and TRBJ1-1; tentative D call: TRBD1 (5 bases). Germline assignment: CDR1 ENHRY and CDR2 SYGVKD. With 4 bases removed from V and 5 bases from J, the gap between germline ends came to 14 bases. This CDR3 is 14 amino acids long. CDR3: CAISGDQGSTEAFF. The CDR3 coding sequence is TGTGCCATCAGTGGGGATCAGGGAAGTACTGAAGCTTTCTTT.

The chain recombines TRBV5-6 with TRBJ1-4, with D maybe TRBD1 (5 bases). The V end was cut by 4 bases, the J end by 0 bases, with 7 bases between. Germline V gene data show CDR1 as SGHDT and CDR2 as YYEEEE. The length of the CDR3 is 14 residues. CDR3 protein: CASSRGATNEKLFF. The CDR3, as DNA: TGTGCCAGCAGCCGGGGGGCAACTAATGAAAAACTGTTTTTT.

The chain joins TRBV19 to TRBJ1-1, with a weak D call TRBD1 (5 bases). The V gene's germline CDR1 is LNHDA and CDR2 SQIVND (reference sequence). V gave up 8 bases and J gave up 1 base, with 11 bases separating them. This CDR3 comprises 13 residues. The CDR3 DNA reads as TGTGCCAGTCGGGGGGGAGCGAACACTGAAGCTTTCTTT. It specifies CASRGGANTEAFF.

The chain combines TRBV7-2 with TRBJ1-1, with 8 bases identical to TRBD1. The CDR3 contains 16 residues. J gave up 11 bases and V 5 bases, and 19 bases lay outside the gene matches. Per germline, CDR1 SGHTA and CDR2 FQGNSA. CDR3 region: CASSTAGTGHPAGAFF. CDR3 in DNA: TGTGCCAGCAGCACCGCTGGGACAGGCCACCCCGCAGGGGCTTTCTTT.

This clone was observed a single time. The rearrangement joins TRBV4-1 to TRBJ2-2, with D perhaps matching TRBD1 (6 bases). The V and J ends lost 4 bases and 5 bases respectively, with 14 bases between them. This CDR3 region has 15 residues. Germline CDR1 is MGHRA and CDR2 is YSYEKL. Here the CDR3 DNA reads TGCGCCAGCAGCCCAGGGGCAGGGCGGACCGGGGAGCTGTTTTTT. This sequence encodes CASSPGAGRTGELFF.

The CDR3 spells CASPPGTGQMGTEAFF. In DNA, the CDR3 is TGTGCCAGTCCCCCAGGGACAGGGCAGATGGGGACTGAAGCTTTCTTT. This chain links TRBV19 with TRBJ1-1, with 9 positions matching TRBD1. With 8 bases clipped from V and 5 bases from J, the junction kept 15 bases outside the gene matches. The germline V gene has CDR1 LNHDA and CDR2 SQIVND (reference sequence). CDR3 length: 16 amino acids.

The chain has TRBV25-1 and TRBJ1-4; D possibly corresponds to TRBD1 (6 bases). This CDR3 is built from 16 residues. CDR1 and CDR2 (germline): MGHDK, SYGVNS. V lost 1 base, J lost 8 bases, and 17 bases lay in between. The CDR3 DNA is TGTGCCAGCAGTGAATTGGGGCAGGGGTTGTACGAAAAACTGTTTTTT. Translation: CASSELGQGLYEKLFF.

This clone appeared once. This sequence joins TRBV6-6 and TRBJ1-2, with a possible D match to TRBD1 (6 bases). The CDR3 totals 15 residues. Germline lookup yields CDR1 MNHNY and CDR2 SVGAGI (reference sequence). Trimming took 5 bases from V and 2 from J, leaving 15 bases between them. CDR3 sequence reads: CASSLTGKLNYGYTF. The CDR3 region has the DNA TGTGCCAGCAGTCTCACAGGGAAGTTAAACTATGGCTACACCTTC.